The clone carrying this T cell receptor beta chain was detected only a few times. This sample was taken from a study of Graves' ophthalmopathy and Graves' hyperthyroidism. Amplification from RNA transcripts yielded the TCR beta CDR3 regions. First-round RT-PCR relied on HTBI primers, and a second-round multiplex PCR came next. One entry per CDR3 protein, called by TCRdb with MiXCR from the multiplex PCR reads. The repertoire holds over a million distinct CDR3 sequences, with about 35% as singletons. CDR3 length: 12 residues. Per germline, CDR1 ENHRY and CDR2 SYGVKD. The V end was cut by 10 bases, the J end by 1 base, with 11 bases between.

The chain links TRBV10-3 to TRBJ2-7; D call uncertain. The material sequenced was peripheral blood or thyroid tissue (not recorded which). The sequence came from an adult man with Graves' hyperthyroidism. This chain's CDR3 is CASKDRSYEQYF. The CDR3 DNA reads TGTGCCAGCAAGGACCGGTCCTACGAGCAGTACTTC.